This entry lists 23 T cell receptor beta chains sequenced from one sample in a study of control samples from healthy donors and cancer patients. Generated by immunoSEQ multiplex PCR, the TCRdb table keeps only in-frame clones and is missing some. The sample records about 130,000 clones, more than 70% being singletons. Sequences were obtained from blood. The receptor source for this set is a man aged 45 to 65 in good health.

The genes are TRBV3-1 (or the pseudogene TRBV3-2) and TRBJ1-1; 11 bases match TRBD1. The J segment lost 7 bases and the V segment lost 4 bases, leaving 8 bases of the junction unmatched. This CDR3 region has 15 residues. Germline CDR1 is LGHDT and CDR2 is YNNKEL (reference sequence). Written as DNA, the CDR3 is TGTGCCAGCAGCCCCTTTGGGACAGGGGGAGGTGAAGCTTTCTTT. Its protein is CASSPFGTGGGEAFF.

The genes are TRBV5-1 and TRBJ1-2; TRBD1 might be the D (5 bases). Trimming stripped 8 bases from V and 4 bases from J, with 15 bases between. From germline, CDR1 is SGHRS and CDR2 YFSETQ. The CDR3 spans 13 residues. In nucleotides, the CDR3 is TGCGCCAGTGTCTCCCCCGGGGGCTATGGCTACACCTTC. It is translated as CASVSPGGYGYTF.

This clone was picked up one time. Here the CDR3 DNA reads TGTGCCAGCAGTCCAAGCTATGAGCAGTTCTTC. It translates to CASSPSYEQFF. V is TRBV11-2 and J is TRBJ2-1; unclear D gene. Between the trimmed V and J ends, which lost 6 bases and 8 bases, there was a span of 8 bases. The CDR3 covers 11 residues. CDR1 is SGHAT and CDR2 is FQNNGV in the germline V gene.

The chain links TRBV18 to TRBJ1-5, with D unresolved. Germline loops: CDR1 KGHSH, CDR2 LQKENI. The germline V and J ends were trimmed by 6 bases and 3 bases, with 18 bases remaining between them. The CDR3 is made up of 16 amino acids. CDR3 region: CASSKTTPGNNQPQHF. The CDR3 DNA follows: TGTGCCAGCTCGAAAACAACGCCAGGCAACAATCAGCCCCAGCATTTT. The full variable domain, rest sourced from reference TRBV18 and TRBJ1-5, is NAGVMQNPRHLVRRRGQEARLRCSPMKGHSHVYWYRQLPEEGLKFMVYLQKENIIDESGMPKERFSAEFPKEGPSILRIQQVVRGDSAAYFCASSKTTPGNNQPQHFGDGTRLSIL.

The chain combines TRBV7-2 with TRBJ1-1, with D possibly being TRBD1 (5 bases). The germline CDR1 and CDR2 sequences are SGHTA and FQGNSA. This CDR3 spans 17 amino acids. V lost 1 base and J 4 bases, leaving 19 bases between the germline ends. The chain's CDR3 is CASSLGLLGTSVTEAFF. As DNA, the CDR3 is TGTGCCAGCAGCTTAGGCCTTTTAGGGACTTCTGTCACTGAAGCTTTCTTT.

The gene calls are TRBV6-6 and TRBJ2-3; 8 nucleotides agree with TRBD2. V lost 0 bases and J lost 4; bases outside the gene matches: 6. The CDR3 totals 16 residues. CDR1 and CDR2 (germline): MNHNY, SVGAGI (reference sequence). CDR3 residues: CASSYSSGGWADTQYF. The CDR3 DNA follows: TGTGCCAGCAGTTACTCCAGCGGGGGTTGGGCAGATACGCAGTATTTT.

As to this clone: The junction shows a germline mismatch at one end, possibly a read error. This chain links TRBV7-7 with TRBJ2-7; 7 nucleotides match TRBD1. CDR3 length equals 15 residues. Germline lookup yields CDR1 SSHAT and CDR2 FNYEAQ (reference sequence). The CDR3 DNA sequence: TGTGCTAGCAGCCTCCGGACAGGACCCAACTACGAGCAGTACTTC. It specifies CASSLRTGPNYEQYF. Variable domain in full (rest from reference TRBV7-7 and TRBJ2-7): GAGVSQSPRYKVTKRGQDVTLRCDPISSHATLYWYQQALGQGPEFLTYFNYEAQPDKSGLPSDRFSAERPEGSISTLTIQRTEQRDSAMYRCASSLRTGPNYEQYFGPGTRLTVT.

This clone has only one observation. The chain has TRBV28 and TRBJ1-4, with D possibly TRBD1 on 6 matching bases. V was cut by 2 bases and J by 1 base, with 8 bases left in between. Germline values: CDR1 MDHEN, CDR2 SYDVKM. This CDR3 is 15 amino acids long. The CDR3 DNA is TGTGCCAGCAGTTTAACAGGGCTAACTAATGAAAAACTGTTTTTT. Protein: CASSLTGLTNEKLFF.

This sequence joins TRBV7-3 and TRBJ2-2; the match to TRBD2 covers 12 bases. Germline V gene data show CDR1 as SGHTA and CDR2 as FQGTGA. CDR3 size: 18 residues. The J segment lost 5 bases and the V segment lost 5 bases, leaving 12 bases of the junction unmatched. The CDR3 DNA reads TGTGCCAGCAGCCGACCCACTACTAGCGGGGGGCTAACCGGGGAGCTGTTTTTT. Encoded protein: CASSRPTTSGGLTGELFF.

The DNA of the CDR3 is TGTGCCAGTAGTATGAACTCTGGAAACACCATATATTTT. Amino acids: CASSMNSGNTIYF. The chain couples TRBV19 to TRBJ1-3; D uncertain. V was clipped by 3 bases and J by 0 bases, with 3 bases between them. The germline V gene encodes CDR1 LNHDA and CDR2 SQIVND (reference sequence). The CDR3 covers 13 residues.

V is TRBV7-8 and J is TRBJ2-7, with 7 bases that match TRBD1. With V trimmed by 5 bases and J by 1 base, 2 bases remained unmatched. The CDR3 sequence is 13 residues long. Germline V gives CDR1 SGHVS, CDR2 FQNEAQ. The CDR3 loop reads CASSVGQSYEQYF. Written as DNA, the CDR3 is TGTGCCAGCAGCGTGGGACAGTCCTACGAGCAGTACTTC.

V and J are TRBV10-3 and TRBJ2-3; 14 bases line up with TRBD2. The CDR3 loop spans 15 amino acids. V shed 10 bases and J 2 bases; nucleotides not matched to a gene: 5. The germline CDR1 and CDR2 sequences are ENHRY and SYGVKD. The CDR3 reads CATETSGGATDTQYF. The CDR3, as DNA: TGTGCCACCGAGACTAGCGGGGGGGCCACAGATACGCAGTATTTT.

The chain uses TRBV24-1 and TRBJ2-3; unclear D gene. CDR1 and CDR2 (germline): KGHDR, SFDVKD. CDR3 size: 12 residues. Trimming shortened V by 2 bases and J by 8 bases, and 7 bases separated the two germline ends. CDR3 in amino acids: CATSDSGITQYF. Here the CDR3 DNA reads TGTGCCACCAGTGATTCGGGCATTACGCAGTATTTT.

The chain joins TRBV4-3 to TRBJ2-1; maybe TRBD2 (7 bases). Germline V CDR1 and CDR2: LGHNA, YSLEER. Trimming shortened V by 11 bases and J by 1 base, and 27 bases separated the two germline ends. This CDR3 is 18 amino acids long. Here the CDR3 DNA reads TGCGCCCGCCGCGGGGGTGGGCACCGGGGGGCATCCTACAATGAGCAGTTCTTC. The encoded protein is CARRGGGHRGASYNEQFF.

V gene TRBV14 combines with J gene TRBJ1-3; TRBD1 might be the D (6 bases). V shed 4 bases and J shed 3 bases, with 10 bases lying between them. Germline lookup yields CDR1 SGHDN and CDR2 FVKESK. This CDR3 contains 14 residues. CDR3 nucleotide sequence: TGTGCCAGCAGCCCCAACAGGGTTGGAAACACCATATATTTT. Translating gives CASSPNRVGNTIYF.

The chain employs TRBV30 and TRBJ1-6; D uncertain. Between the trimmed V and J ends, which lost 4 bases and 0 bases, there was a span of 4 bases. This CDR3 has 13 residues. Germline V CDR1 and CDR2: GTSNPN, SVGIG (reference sequence). CDR3 coding DNA: TGTGCCTGGAAAAGCTCCTATAATTCACCCCTCCACTTT. Its protein product is CAWKSSYNSPLHF.

The chain recombines TRBV30 with TRBJ1-2; tentatively, D is TRBD1 (5 bases). The CDR3 sequence is 15 residues long. V shed 0 bases and J shed 2 bases, with 13 bases lying between them. The germline gives CDR1 GTSNPN, CDR2 SVGIG (reference sequence). The CDR3 bases are TGTGCCTGGAGTGTACGGAGGGACTTCAACTATGGCTACACCTTC. Translating it yields CAWSVRRDFNYGYTF.

The chain carries TRBV1 and TRBJ2-7; the table's D call, TRBD1, was not checked against the DNA. TRBV1 is given as a pseudogene. This CDR3 has 15 residues. CDR3 in DNA: TGCACCAGCAGCCGTACAGGGACCCAACGGGACGAGCAGTACTTC. This codes for CTSSRTGTQRDEQYF.

This clone is a singleton in its sample. The rearrangement uses TRBV19 and TRBJ2-5, with 10 positions matching TRBD1. The V gene's germline CDR1 is LNHDA and CDR2 SQIVND (reference sequence). The CDR3 length is 14 residues. V was pared by 3 bases and J by 3 bases, with 1 base of the junction left unmatched. The CDR3 reads CASSIGTGEETQYF. As DNA, the CDR3 is TGTGCCAGTAGTATCGGGACAGGGGAAGAGACCCAGTACTTC.

The J gene is TRBJ2-5, the V gene TRBV5-1, with D maybe TRBD1 (6 bases). Trimming shortened V by 4 bases and J by 4 bases, and 17 bases separated the two germline ends. In germline, CDR1 is SGHRS, CDR2 YFSETQ. The CDR3 consists of 15 residues. CDR3 loop: CASSREQGPLETQYF. The CDR3 region has the DNA TGCGCCAGCAGCAGGGAACAGGGCCCCCTAGAGACCCAGTACTTC.

The V and J genes are TRBV27 and TRBJ2-7, with D unresolved. Germline-derived CDR1 and CDR2 are MNHEY and SMNVEV (reference sequence). The length of the CDR3 is 15 residues. V was pared by 5 bases and J by 1 base, with 15 bases between. The CDR3 DNA sequence: TGTGCCAGCAGTACCAAACCGGGCCAATCCTACGAGCAGTACTTC. Protein product: CASSTKPGQSYEQYF.

This clone was detected only a few times. The rearrangement uses TRBV30 and TRBJ2-5, with 7 bases matching TRBD1. The CDR3 covers 15 residues. CDR1 is GTSNPN and CDR2 is SVGIG in the germline V gene (reference sequence). After removal of 2 bases from V and 5 bases from J, the junction contained 11 bases not matched to a gene. The CDR3 protein is CAWSSLRGLGETQYF. The CDR3 DNA reads as TGTGCCTGGAGTTCTCTGAGGGGGCTTGGGGAGACCCAGTACTTC.

The V call is TRBV2, the J call TRBJ1-6; no firm D call. The CDR3 is made up of 15 amino acids. Germline-derived CDR1 and CDR2 are SNHLY and FYNNEI. Trimming stripped 5 bases from V and 7 bases from J, with 15 bases between. CDR3 DNA sequence: TGTGCCAGCAGTAGTAAGGGTTCGAGGAATTCACCCCTCCACTTT. Its translation: CASSSKGSRNSPLHF.